This T cell receptor beta chain was sequenced in a study of T cell changes during pregnancy in multiple sclerosis. Measured with immunoSEQ multiplex PCR; TCRdb has only the in-frame clones, and not every one. The sample yields some 52,000 clones, 85% to 95% seen once. The V end was cut by 2 bases, the J end by 1 base, with 11 bases between. This CDR3 is 14 amino acids long. Germline V gene data show CDR1 as GTSNPN and CDR2 as SVGIG (reference sequence). V and J are TRBV30 and TRBJ1-1, with D hard to call. The origin of this receptor is a female donor with multiple sclerosis, enrolled in a pregnancy study. This material consisted of CD4+ T cells from peripheral blood mononuclear cells, taken in the third trimester of pregnancy. The CDR3 nucleotides read TGTGCCTGGAGTATATCTACTGGGAACACTGAAGCTTTCTTT. Residues: CAWSISTGNTEAFF. The whole variable domain, remainder taken from reference TRBV30 and TRBJ1-1, is SQTIHQWPATLVQPVGSPLSLECTVEGTSNPNLYWYRQAAGRGLQLLFYSVGIGQISSEVPQNLSASRPQDRQFILSSKKLLLSDSGFYLCAWSISTGNTEAFFGQGTRLTVV.